The sequence of this T cell receptor (beta chain) was determined in a study of cytomegalovirus exposure and HLA in healthy donors. This clone came up a few times. As yet, its antigen is unknown. Donors were ostensibly healthy at sampling, although undocumented immune exposures were probable. Overall study results and limits: A missense variant in DCLRE1C was later tied to TCR beta V- and J-gene trimming. Among the most significant clusters, several appeared linked to common viral pathogens in a later analysis.

The PCR ran on 60 Vbeta and 13 Jbeta primers. The method was immunoSEQ multiplex PCR; TCRdb's version includes in-frame clones alone and lacks a portion of them. The sample includes about 160,000 clones, around three quarters seen only once; the top ten take roughly 1.6%. The specimen was PBMCs. The origin of this receptor is a man between 40 and 49 years old in good health and CMV-seronegative.

In nucleotides, the CDR3 is TGCGCCAGCAGCTCCACTAGCGGGTACAACAATGAGCAGTTCTTC. This codes for CASSSTSGYNNEQFF. V is TRBV5-1 and J is TRBJ2-1; 9 nucleotides match TRBD2. Germline CDR1 reads SGHRS; CDR2 reads YFSETQ. V was clipped by 3 bases and J by 5 bases; unmatched bases: 6. This CDR3 is 15 amino acids long.